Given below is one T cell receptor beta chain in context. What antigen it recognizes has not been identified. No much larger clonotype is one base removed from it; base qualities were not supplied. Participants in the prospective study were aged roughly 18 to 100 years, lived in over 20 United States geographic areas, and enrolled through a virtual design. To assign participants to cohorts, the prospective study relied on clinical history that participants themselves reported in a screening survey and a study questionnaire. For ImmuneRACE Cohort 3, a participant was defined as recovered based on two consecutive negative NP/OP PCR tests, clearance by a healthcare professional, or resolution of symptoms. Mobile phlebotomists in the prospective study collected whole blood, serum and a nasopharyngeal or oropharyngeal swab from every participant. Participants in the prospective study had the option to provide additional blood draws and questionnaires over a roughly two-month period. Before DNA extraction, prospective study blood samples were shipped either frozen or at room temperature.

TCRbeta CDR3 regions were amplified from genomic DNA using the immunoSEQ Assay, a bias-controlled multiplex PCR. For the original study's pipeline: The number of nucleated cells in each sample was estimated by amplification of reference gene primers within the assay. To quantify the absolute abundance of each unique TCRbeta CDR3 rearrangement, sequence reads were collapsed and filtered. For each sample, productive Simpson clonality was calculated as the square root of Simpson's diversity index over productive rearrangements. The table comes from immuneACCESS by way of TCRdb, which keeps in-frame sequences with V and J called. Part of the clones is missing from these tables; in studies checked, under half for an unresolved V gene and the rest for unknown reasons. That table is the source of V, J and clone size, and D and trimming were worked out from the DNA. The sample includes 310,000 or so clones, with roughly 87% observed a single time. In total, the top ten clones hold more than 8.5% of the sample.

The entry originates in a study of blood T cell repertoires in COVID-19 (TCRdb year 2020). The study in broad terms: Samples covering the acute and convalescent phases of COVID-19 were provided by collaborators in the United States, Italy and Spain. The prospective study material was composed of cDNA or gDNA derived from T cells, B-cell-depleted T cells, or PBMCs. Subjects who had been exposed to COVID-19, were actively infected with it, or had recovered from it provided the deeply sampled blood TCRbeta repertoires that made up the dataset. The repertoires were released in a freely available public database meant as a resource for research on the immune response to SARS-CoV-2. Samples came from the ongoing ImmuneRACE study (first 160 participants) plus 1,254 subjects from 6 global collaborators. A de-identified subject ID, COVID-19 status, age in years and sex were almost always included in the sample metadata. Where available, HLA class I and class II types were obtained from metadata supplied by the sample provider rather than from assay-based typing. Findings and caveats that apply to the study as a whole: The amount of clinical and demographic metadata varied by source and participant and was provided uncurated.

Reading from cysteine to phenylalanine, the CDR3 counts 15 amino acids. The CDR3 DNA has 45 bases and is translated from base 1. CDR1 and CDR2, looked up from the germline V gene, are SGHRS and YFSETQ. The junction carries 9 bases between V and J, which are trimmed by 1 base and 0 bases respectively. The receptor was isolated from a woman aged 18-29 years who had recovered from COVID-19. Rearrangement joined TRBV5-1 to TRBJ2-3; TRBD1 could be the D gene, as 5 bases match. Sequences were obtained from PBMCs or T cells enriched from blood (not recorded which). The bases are TGCGCCAGCAGCTTGCAGGGATTCAGCACAGATACGCAGTATTTT. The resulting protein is CASSLQGFSTDTQYF.